The next 4 T cell receptor beta chains were all read from a single sample in a study of early T cells in non-severe SARS-CoV-2 infection. MiXCR was run by TCRdb on the 5' RACE reads, yielding one entry per CDR3 protein. The sample records 70,000 to 95,000 distinct CDR3 sequences, about 15% being singletons. Sequenced: whole blood. These receptors were collected from an adult who was a healthcare worker with PCR-confirmed SARS-CoV-2 infection or an uninfected control (not recorded which).

This clonotype was counted between two and nine times. V is TRBV7-2 and J is TRBJ1-2; no definite D call. Between the trimmed V and J ends, which lost 1 base and 8 bases, there was a span of 11 bases. Germline CDR1 and CDR2: SGHTA and FQGNSA. The CDR3 totals 13 residues. This CDR3 reads CASSLDSGLGYTF. CDR3 coding DNA: TGTGCCAGCAGCTTAGACTCAGGTCTAGGCTACACCTTC.

This chain uses TRBV11-2 with TRBJ2-2; no reliable D call. With 5 bases removed from V and 8 bases from J, the gap between germline ends came to 9 bases. CDR3 length: 12 residues. CDR1 is SGHAT, CDR2 FQNNGV, per germline. Written as DNA, the CDR3 is TGTGCCAGCAGCACCCCAATGGGGGAGCTGTTTTTT. As protein: CASSTPMGELFF.

The J gene is TRBJ2-3, the V gene TRBV29-1; D may correspond to TRBD1 or TRBD2 (5 bases each). CDR1 is SQVTM, CDR2 ANQGSEA, per germline. Deletions cut 5 bases from V and 2 bases from J, with 17 bases between. This CDR3 comprises 15 residues. CDR3 amino acids: CSVFGGDSDTDTQYF. CDR3 in DNA: TGCAGCGTTTTTGGGGGTGATAGTGACACAGATACGCAGTATTTT.

The CDR3 coding sequence is TGTGCCAGCAGTGGCGAACGGAACTATGGCTACACCTTC. This translates into CASSGERNYGYTF. The chain couples TRBV6-5 to TRBJ1-2, with D uncertain. Germline CDR1 MNHEY, CDR2 SVGAGI. V was shortened by 5 bases and J by 2 bases, with 9 bases between the two germline ends. The CDR3 is 13 amino acids.